This T cell receptor beta chain was retrieved from a study of PD-1 blockade in classical Hodgkin lymphoma. Generated by immunoSEQ multiplex PCR, the TCRdb table keeps only in-frame clones and is missing some. The table lists roughly 8,100 clones, approximately 90% of them singletons. V lost 4 bases and J lost 13; bases outside the gene matches: 7. The length of the CDR3 is 13 residues. Per the germline V gene, CDR1 is SGHTA and CDR2 is FQGNSA. No patient escaped relapse after autologous stem cell transplantation, and brentuximab vedotin exposure varied. Thawed PBMCs underwent magnetic negative selection to yield purified CD4+ T cells.

The origin of this receptor is a human donor with classical Hodgkin lymphoma. The chain links TRBV7-2 to TRBJ1-6; 7 bases match TRBD1. The sample consisted of CD4+ T cells from blood, taken at baseline. CDR3 sequence (DNA): TGTGCCAGCAGCTCCGACACAGGGGCGCCCCTCCACTTT. Encoded protein: CASSSDTGAPLHF.